This T cell receptor beta chain derives from a study of cytomegalovirus exposure and HLA in healthy donors. 60 Vbeta and 13 Jbeta primers were used in PCR. Measured with immunoSEQ multiplex PCR; TCRdb has only the in-frame clones, and not every one. The sample yields over 100,000 clones, under 85% seen once. This clone was counted a few times. Its antigen is not identified. The CDR3 extends over 14 amino acids. Germline trimming cut 2 bases from V and 4 bases from J; bases unmatched to any gene: 0. The germline V gene has CDR1 LNHDA and CDR2 SQIVND (reference sequence). Study-level findings and limits: Most sequenced TCRs were rare (though some public TCRs occurred in many donors). The presence/absence work took it that sequencing depth was about the same across donors. Researchers reportedly found TCR beta sequences accurately predicted most subjects' HLA-A and HLA-B alleles.

This TCR derives from a male donor in good health and CMV-seropositive. The sequencing sample was made of PBMCs. The chain is built from TRBV19 and TRBJ2-1; 9 bases are shared with TRBD2. The CDR3 spells CASSILAGYNEQFF. Here the CDR3 DNA reads TGTGCCAGTAGTATACTAGCGGGATACAATGAGCAGTTCTTC.